This TCR beta chain was documented in a study of PD-L1 blockade in urothelial cancer. Study-wide context: In the patient group, about 85% of the roughly 29 were males with bladder-origin urothelial cancer. Treatment start was followed by blood analysis at 3 weeks (second dose) and again at 6 weeks. Study-level findings and limits: Patients with durable benefit had greater blood expansion of tumor-associated TCR clones 3 weeks into treatment.

The time point denotes: peripheral blood 6 weeks after treatment start. Sample numbers ranged from 1 to 8 per patient, encompassing pretreatment and on-treatment collections. The CDR3 extends over 16 amino acids. Per germline, CDR1 MGHRA and CDR2 YSYEKL. Trimming took off 4 bases at V and 3 bases at J, with 16 bases between the two ends. This clone showed up just once. The antigen is unknown. Clones were read by immunoSEQ multiplex PCR, and TCRdb kept only the in-frame ones, dropping some. The sample consists of around 110,000 clones, around 89% of them appearing once. The TCR sequence derives from a man in his sixties with urothelial cancer. The V and J genes are TRBV4-1 and TRBJ2-1, with D unresolved. The sample in question was PBMCs, obtained around atezolizumab (anti-PD-L1) treatment. The CDR3 region is CASSRSFSEYYNEQFF. CDR3 sequence (DNA): TGCGCCAGCAGCCGTAGCTTTTCTGAATACTACAATGAGCAGTTCTTC.